The sequence of this TCR beta chain was determined in a study of T cells after yellow fever vaccination. Points from the study as a whole: The bulk population could contribute abundant contaminating clonotypes to FACS-sorted repertoires. Researchers noted that a small share of clonotypes showed up in both CD4 and CD8 compartments. Though it reached lower strength, the secondary response hit its peak faster, day 5 versus 15. Post-booster samples contained most primary-vaccination clones (more than 95% CD4, roughly 88% CD8).

This clonotype has just a few counts. The antigen is not known. TCRdb re-called the 5' RACE reads through MiXCR, storing one row per CDR3 protein. Seen here are about 630,000 distinct CDR3 sequences, 9% to 15% observed once, and the top ten hold approximately 15%. This specimen consisted of PBMCs, obtained on the day of the yellow fever booster vaccination. The TCR sequence derives from a man under 40 who received the YFV17D yellow fever vaccine.

The CDR3 loop is CASSQLLGRGHYEQYF. In nucleotides, the CDR3 is TGTGCCAGCAGCCAATTATTAGGCAGGGGACACTACGAGCAGTACTTC. The J gene is TRBJ2-7, the V gene TRBV4-2; D possibly corresponds to TRBD1 (6 bases). Germline CDR1 reads LGHNA; CDR2 reads YNFKEQ. The CDR3 covers 16 residues. The V end lost 2 bases, the J end lost 3 bases, and 17 bases lay between the germline ends.